This passage covers 6 T cell receptor beta chains from one sample sequenced in a study of cytomegalovirus exposure and HLA in healthy donors. Libraries were prepared by immunoSEQ multiplex PCR; TCRdb keeps only in-frame clonotypes and omits some of them. Of 200,000 to 250,000 clones detected, approximately 87% appear once; the ten largest clones hold less than 7%. The sample consisted of PBMCs. These receptors were collected from a woman under 30 in good health and CMV-seronegative.

The chain has TRBV2 and TRBJ1-4; no reliable D call. Per the germline V gene, CDR1 is SNHLY and CDR2 is FYNNEI. The CDR3 covers 15 residues. V was pared by 1 base and J by 0 bases, with 6 bases between. The CDR3, as DNA: TGTGCCAGCAGTGAAGACGGAGCAACTAATGAAAAACTGTTTTTT. Amino acid sequence: CASSEDGATNEKLFF.

The chain carries TRBV6-1 and TRBJ1-1; TRBD1 aligns across 8 bases. This CDR3 has 19 residues. CDR1 is MNHNS, CDR2 SASEGT, per germline. J was trimmed by 5 bases and V by 0 bases; bases with no gene match: 17. CDR3 amino acids: CASSEAYNFRQGRWTEAFF. In DNA form, the CDR3 reads TGTGCCAGCAGTGAAGCTTATAATTTCCGACAGGGGAGATGGACTGAAGCTTTCTTT.

For this clone: The sample carries other DNA sequences with the same CDR3. The V call is TRBV4-1, the J call TRBJ1-1, with D possibly TRBD1 on 5 matching bases. The CDR3 length is 14 residues. Germline values: CDR1 MGHRA, CDR2 YSYEKL. V was cut by 0 bases and J by 5 bases, with 10 bases left in between. The CDR3 loop is CASSQDRAWTEAFF. For the CDR3, the DNA is TGCGCCAGCAGCCAAGACAGGGCTTGGACTGAAGCTTTCTTT.

The chain recombines TRBV27 with TRBJ2-7; TRBD1 might be the D (6 bases). V was trimmed by 5 bases and J by 6 bases, leaving 17 bases between them. Per the germline V gene, CDR1 is MNHEY and CDR2 is SMNVEV (reference sequence). The CDR3 contains 14 residues. CDR3 DNA: TGTGCCAGCAGTCGTCCGAACAGGGCAGGCGAGCAGTACTTC. Translated, it gives CASSRPNRAGEQYF.

V is TRBV27 and J is TRBJ1-1, with D maybe TRBD1 (6 bases). Germline V gene data show CDR1 as MNHEY and CDR2 as SMNVEV (reference sequence). This CDR3 has 15 amino acids. Between the trimmed V and J ends, which lost 6 bases and 0 bases, there was a span of 14 bases. Written as DNA, the CDR3 is TGTGCCAGCAGGATTAACAGGGCCGTGAACACTGAAGCTTTCTTT. This translates into CASRINRAVNTEAFF.

The chain has TRBV19 and TRBJ1-5; D is ambiguous. The V and J ends lost 4 bases and 0 bases respectively, with 10 bases between them. CDR1 is LNHDA and CDR2 is SQIVND in the germline V gene (reference sequence). The CDR3 has 15 amino acids. In DNA form, the CDR3 reads TGTGCCAGTAGTACCTCGGGGTCTAGCAATCAGCCCCAGCATTTT. Its protein product is CASSTSGSSNQPQHF.